This TCR beta chain was obtained from a study of control samples from healthy donors and cancer patients. The protocol was immunoSEQ multiplex PCR, while the TCRdb copy is restricted to in-frame clones and leaves out a portion. The sample consists of about 85,000 clones, about nine tenths of them appearing once. This CDR3 is 13 amino acids long. V was cut by 11 bases and J by 7 bases, with 20 bases left in between. Per germline, CDR1 SNHLY and CDR2 FYNNEI. Sequencing input: blood. The receptor comes from a man in his fifties in good health. This chain connects TRBV2 to TRBJ1-2; D remains ambiguous. CDR3 region: CAGQGRRGGGYTF. The CDR3 bases are TGTGCCGGTCAAGGGAGGCGAGGAGGTGGCTACACCTTC.